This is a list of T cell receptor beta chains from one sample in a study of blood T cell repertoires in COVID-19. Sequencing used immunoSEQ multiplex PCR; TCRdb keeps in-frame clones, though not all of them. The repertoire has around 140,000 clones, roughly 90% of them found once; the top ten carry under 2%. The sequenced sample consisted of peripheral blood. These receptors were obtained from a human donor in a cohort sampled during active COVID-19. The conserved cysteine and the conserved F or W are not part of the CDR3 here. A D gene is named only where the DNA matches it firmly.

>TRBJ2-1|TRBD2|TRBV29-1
SVERLAGEGYNEQF
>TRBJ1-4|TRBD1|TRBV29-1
SVGQGVGEKLF
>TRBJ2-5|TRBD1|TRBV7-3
ASSDLSAGGLETQY
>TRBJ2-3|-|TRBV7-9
ASSHGHSTDTQY
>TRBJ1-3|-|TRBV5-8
ASSPGPSGNTIY
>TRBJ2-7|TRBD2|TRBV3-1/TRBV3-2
ASRGTSGTYEQY
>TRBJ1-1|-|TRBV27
ASSRRGGEAF
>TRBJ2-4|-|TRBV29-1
SVAVKNIQY
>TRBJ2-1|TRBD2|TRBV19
ASSGTSGGADEQF
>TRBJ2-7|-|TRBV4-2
ASSPTRDYEQY
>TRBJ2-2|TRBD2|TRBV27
ASSRERGNTGELF